These 11 T cell receptor beta chains originate from one sample sequenced in a study of T cells in Graves' hyperthyroidism and ophthalmopathy (dated by TCRdb to between 2017 and 2020). Libraries were made using multiplex PCR. Sequencing was performed on an Illumina HiSeq 2000. The TCR beta CDR3 regions were amplified from RNA transcripts. For the first round of RT-PCR on the TCR CDR3, the HTBI primer set was used together with the Qiagen OneStep RT-PCR kit. The public sequencing data were trimmed at Q25 with fastp and processed into clonotypes with MiXCR by TCRdb, which kept only in-frame beta chains. Each entry merges the rows of one CDR3 protein and shows their most common DNA and genes. Across this sample there are approximately 700,000 distinct CDR3 sequences, with less than 45% seen only once. The ten largest clonotypes hold under 8% of the sample. Source material: peripheral blood or thyroid tissue (not recorded which). The receptors were gathered from an adult man with Graves' disease, either hyperthyroidism or ophthalmopathy (not recorded which).

The genes are TRBV29-1 and TRBJ2-7; TRBD2 matches at 12 bases. Germline V gene data show CDR1 as SQVTM and CDR2 as ANQGSEA. This CDR3 is 13 amino acids long. Unmatched junction bases numbered 9, after V lost 6 bases and J lost 9 bases. The CDR3 DNA is TGCAGCGTAGGTGGACTAGCGGGGCGCGGGCAGTACTTC. Encoded protein: CSVGGLAGRGQYF.

In regard to this clonotype: The junction departs from the called germline gene at one end, perhaps through a read error. This chain uses TRBV2 with TRBJ2-2; D gene uncertain. The CDR3 consists of 14 residues. In germline, CDR1 is SNHLY, CDR2 FYNNEI. The CDR3 DNA follows: TGTGCCAGCAGTGAACAGACGAACACCAGGGAGCTGTTTTTT. Translating it yields CASSEQTNTRELFF.

This rearrangement joins TRBV6-6 to TRBJ1-3, with 8 bases lining up with TRBD1. The CDR3 loop spans 14 amino acids. V dropped 7 bases and J dropped 7; count of bases not matched to a gene: 9. CDR1 is MNHNY, CDR2 SVGAGI, per germline (reference sequence). Here the CDR3 reads CASTPDREGNTIYF. As DNA, the CDR3 is TGTGCCAGCACCCCGGACAGGGAGGGCAACACCATATATTTT.

The V gene is TRBV10-3, the J gene TRBJ2-5, with 14 bases fitting TRBD2. Trimming at V came to 6 bases and at J to 5 bases, leaving 5 bases not matched to a gene. The CDR3 has 15 amino acids. Germline CDR1 reads ENHRY; CDR2 reads SYGVKD. The CDR3 DNA is TGTGCCATCAGGGGACTAGCGGGAGATTCGGAGACCCAGTACTTC. Residues: CAIRGLAGDSETQYF.

V is TRBV11-2 and J is TRBJ2-7, with 7 bases lining up with TRBD1. Germline loops: CDR1 SGHAT, CDR2 FQNNGV. Unmatched junction bases numbered 10, after V lost 5 bases and J lost 6 bases. This CDR3 region has 14 residues. The CDR3 protein is CASSPRQGTGEQYF. The CDR3 nucleotides are TGTGCCAGCAGCCCTAGACAGGGCACGGGCGAGCAGTACTTC.

This clonotype showed up just once. The chain combines TRBV10-3 with TRBJ1-2; 7 bases align to TRBD1. V was pared by 0 bases and J by 6 bases, with 4 bases of the junction left unmatched. This CDR3 is built from 14 residues. Germline CDR1 and CDR2: ENHRY and SYGVKD. The CDR3 DNA reads TGTGCCATCAGTGAGTCGACAGGGCTGGATGGCTACACCTTC. Protein: CAISESTGLDGYTF.

This clonotype has only a few counts. The chain is built from TRBV2 and TRBJ1-4, with 8 bases fitting TRBD1. Germline assignment: CDR1 SNHLY and CDR2 FYNNEI. Trimming took 5 bases from V and 5 from J; bases not matched to a gene: 7. CDR3 size: 15 residues. CDR3: CASSSPTGDNEKLFF. The CDR3 coding sequence is TGTGCCAGCAGTTCGCCGACAGGGGACAATGAAAAACTGTTTTTT.

The gene calls are TRBV12-3 or TRBV12-4 and TRBJ1-2; D ambiguous. The ends were cut back, 3 bases at V and 6 bases at J, with 8 bases in the middle. The CDR3 has 12 residues. The CDR3 spells CASSFGVNGYTF. In nucleotides, the CDR3 is TGTGCCAGCAGTTTTGGGGTTAATGGCTACACCTTC.

In regard to this clonotype: A read error may produce the germline difference seen at one junction end. The chain is built from TRBV29-1 and TRBJ1-1, with a tentative D call TRBD1 (6 bases). Germline V gene lookup returns CDR1 SQVTM and CDR2 ANQGSEA. The CDR3 has 14 amino acids. The CDR3 nucleotides read TGCAGTGCTAGAGAAAAGACCACAGGGTCTGAAGCTCTCTTT. It is translated as CSAREKTTGSEALF.

This clonotype has ten or more counts. This chain links TRBV7-9 with TRBJ2-5; 7 nucleotides agree with TRBD1. Trimming took 7 bases from V and 1 from J; bases not matched to a gene: 6. The length of the CDR3 is 14 residues. Per the germline V gene, CDR1 is SEHNR and CDR2 is FQNEAQ (reference sequence). The CDR3: CASTPGQVQETQYF. The CDR3 DNA is TGTGCCAGCACCCCAGGACAGGTCCAAGAGACCCAGTACTTC.

The rearrangement joins TRBV12-5 to TRBJ2-7, with D hard to call. The CDR3 totals 12 residues. Germline-derived CDR1 and CDR2 are LGHNT and FRNRAP. V lost 1 base and J 6 bases, leaving 7 bases between the germline ends. This chain's CDR3 is CASGLARAEQYF. The CDR3 DNA reads as TGTGCTAGTGGTTTGGCCCGGGCCGAGCAGTACTTC.